The 11 T cell receptor beta chains presented below share a single source sample, sequenced in a study of human T cells and chemical hapten exposure. Time point here: patch test 3, about 24 weeks after DPC sensitization. Treatment in this sample: therapeutic diphenylcyclopropenone sensitization with weekly scalp DPC. TCRdb reprocessed the RACE reads with MiXCR, giving one entry per CDR3 protein. Of tens of thousands of distinct CDR3 sequences in the sample, approximately 12% are singletons; the top ten hold about 5.7%. The material sequenced was whole blood, taken in connection with sensitization to the hapten diphenylcyclopropenone (DPC). These receptors came from a woman aged 45-59 years with alopecia areata. Some clones in this sample may be carry-over from other donors' samples.

V and J are TRBV29-1 and TRBJ2-1; D is possibly TRBD1 (6 bases). The CDR3 loop spans 14 amino acids. V was shortened by 0 bases and J by 4 bases, with 10 bases between the two germline ends. Germline CDR1 SQVTM, CDR2 ANQGSEA. CDR3 loop: CSVEDWGQYNEQFF. Written as DNA, the CDR3 is TGCAGCGTTGAAGATTGGGGACAATACAATGAGCAGTTCTTC.

J is TRBJ1-1 and V is TRBV29-1; tentatively, D is TRBD1 (5 bases). This CDR3 contains 13 residues. Trimming left V 7 bases short and J 4 bases short, with 16 bases between. Germline V gives CDR1 SQVTM, CDR2 ANQGSEA. As DNA, the CDR3 is TGCAGCGCTGATCGGGGCGGGGGCACTGAAGCTTTCTTT. Amino acids: CSADRGGGTEAFF. Full variable domain (rest looked up from reference TRBV29-1 and TRBJ1-1): SAVISQKPSRDICQRGTSLTIQCQVDSQVTMMFWYRQQPGQSLTLIATANQGSEATYESGFVIDKFPISRPNLTFSTLTVSNMSPEDSSIYLCSADRGGGTEAFFGQGTRLTVV.

This clonotype occurred many times. The CDR3 loop reads CSVVGRSWPNEKLFF. In nucleotides, the CDR3 is TGCAGCGTTGTGGGCAGGAGTTGGCCTAATGAAAAACTGTTTTTT. The chain combines TRBV29-1 with TRBJ1-4; D is uncertain. The V gene's germline CDR1 is SQVTM and CDR2 ANQGSEA. The CDR3 has 15 amino acids. Trimming cost V 4 bases and J 3 bases, with 15 bases left between them.

This clonotype was picked up many times. The chain has TRBV29-1 and TRBJ1-1, with 8 bases fitting TRBD1. The CDR3 consists of 13 residues. V lost 7 bases, J lost 7 bases, and 11 bases stayed unmatched. Per the germline V gene, CDR1 is SQVTM and CDR2 is ANQGSEA. This CDR3 reads CSALETGAGEAFF. CDR3 in DNA: TGCAGCGCCTTAGAGACAGGGGCGGGTGAAGCTTTCTTT.

A few counts support this clonotype. The chain's CDR3 is CASTTSGRAVDEQYF. The CDR3 bases are TGCGCCAGCACCACTAGCGGGAGGGCCGTCGACGAGCAGTACTTC. J is TRBJ2-7 and V is TRBV23-1; 13 positions match TRBD2. TRBV23-1 is an ORF; its function is uncertain. The V gene end was trimmed by 7 bases and the J gene end by 5 bases; junction bases not matched to a gene: 8. The CDR3 length is 15 residues.

This clonotype was counted many times. V is TRBV6-1 and J is TRBJ1-2, with 7 bases that match TRBD1. This CDR3 has 18 amino acids. V was pared by 6 bases and J by 1 base, with 17 bases of the junction left unmatched. CDR1 and CDR2 from the germline V gene are MNHNS and SASEGT. The CDR3 protein is CASSRVGTVPFLNYGYTF. Written as DNA, the CDR3 is TGTGCCAGCAGCCGAGTAGGGACAGTCCCTTTTCTTAACTATGGCTACACCTTC.

The CDR3 nucleotides are TGTGCCAGCAGCTTACGGAGCGGGAGTTACAATGAGCAGTTCTTC. Its protein product is CASSLRSGSYNEQFF. This chain connects TRBV11-2 to TRBJ2-1; 8 positions match TRBD2. V shed 2 bases, J shed 4 bases, and the junction held 4 bases outside the gene matches. The CDR3 runs to 15 residues. Germline CDR1 and CDR2: SGHAT and FQNNGV.

This clonotype was counted a few times. The chain couples TRBV5-1 to TRBJ2-7; TRBD2 matches at 7 bases. The germline gives CDR1 SGHRS, CDR2 YFSETQ. The CDR3 contains 14 residues. J lost 6 bases, V lost 4 bases, and 10 bases had no gene match. The CDR3 spells CASSPSGLLLEQYF. The CDR3 nucleotides read TGCGCCAGCAGCCCCTCGGGACTATTACTCGAGCAGTACTTC.

This clonotype was seen a handful of times. The chain carries TRBV29-1 and TRBJ1-2; D call uncertain. The V end lost 3 bases, the J end lost 6 bases, and 23 bases lay between the germline ends. Germline V gene data show CDR1 as SQVTM and CDR2 as ANQGSEA. The CDR3 spans 16 residues. CDR3 sequence reads: CSVDIRGSAGKDGYTF. Here the CDR3 DNA reads TGCAGCGTTGATATCCGAGGATCGGCGGGAAAGGATGGCTACACCTTC.

The chain couples TRBV20-1 to TRBJ2-3, with D unclear. The CDR3 is 16 amino acids. The germline V gene encodes CDR1 DFQATT and CDR2 SNEGSKA (reference sequence). As DNA, the CDR3 is TGCAGGTTATTAGGGATTACAACTGTGGCCACAGATACGCAGTATTTT. This sequence encodes CRLLGITTVATDTQYF.

This clonotype was seen only a few times. The chain couples TRBV3-1 to TRBJ1-5, with no clear D. This CDR3 spans 13 amino acids. Between the trimmed V and J ends, which lost 0 bases and 2 bases, there was a span of 2 bases. The germline gives CDR1 LGHDT, CDR2 YNNKEL (reference sequence). The CDR3: CASSQERNQPQHF. The CDR3 DNA sequence: TGTGCCAGCAGCCAAGAACGCAATCAGCCCCAGCATTTT.